This T cell receptor (beta chain) comes out of a study of T cells in Graves' hyperthyroidism and ophthalmopathy. Overall study findings and caveats: Most thyroid clonotypes with frequency above 0.001 were detected in blood.

Germline trimming cut 0 bases from V and 5 bases from J; bases unmatched to any gene: 2. This CDR3 contains 14 residues. The germline CDR1 and CDR2 sequences are SGHRS and YFSETQ. Hyperthyroidism, newly diagnosed and lasting under 2 months, affected patients aged 18 to 65. PBMCs were sourced from approximately 9 ml fresh peripheral blood. Amplified TCR beta CDR3 regions derived from RNA transcripts. With the HTBI primer set, the TCR CDR3 went through a first round of RT-PCR. TCRdb recomputed calls from the multiplex PCR reads with MiXCR, one row per CDR3 protein. Of 350,000 to 500,000 distinct CDR3 sequences listed, approximately 14% are singletons. Ten or more counts support this clonotype. Its antigen is unknown.

The sequenced material came from blood. The clonotype was recovered from a woman younger than 30 with Graves' hyperthyroidism. The rearrangement links TRBV5-1 to TRBJ1-5, with 7 bases matching TRBD1. The CDR3 DNA sequence: TGCGCCAGCAGCTTGGAGGGGGCGGATCAGCCCCAGCATTTT. It encodes CASSLEGADQPQHF.